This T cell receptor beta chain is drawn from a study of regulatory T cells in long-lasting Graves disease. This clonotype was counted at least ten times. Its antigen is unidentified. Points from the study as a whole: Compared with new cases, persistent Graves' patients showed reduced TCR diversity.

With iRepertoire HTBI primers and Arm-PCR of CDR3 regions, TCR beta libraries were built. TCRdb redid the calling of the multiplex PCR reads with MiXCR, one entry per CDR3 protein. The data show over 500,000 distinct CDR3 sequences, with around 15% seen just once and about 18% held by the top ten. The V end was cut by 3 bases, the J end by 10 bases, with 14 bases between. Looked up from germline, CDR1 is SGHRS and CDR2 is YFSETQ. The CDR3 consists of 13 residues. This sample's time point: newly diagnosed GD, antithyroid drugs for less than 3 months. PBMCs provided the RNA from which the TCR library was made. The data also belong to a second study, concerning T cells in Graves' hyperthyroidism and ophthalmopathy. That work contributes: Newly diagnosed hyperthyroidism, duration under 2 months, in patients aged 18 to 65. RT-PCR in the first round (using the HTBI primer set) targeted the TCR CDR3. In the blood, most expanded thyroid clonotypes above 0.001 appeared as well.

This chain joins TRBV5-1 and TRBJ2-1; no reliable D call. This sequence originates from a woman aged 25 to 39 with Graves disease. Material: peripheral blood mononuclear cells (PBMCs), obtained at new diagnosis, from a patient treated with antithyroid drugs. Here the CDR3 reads CASSSTIGAEQFF. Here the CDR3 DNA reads TGCGCCAGCAGCTCCACTATTGGCGCCGAGCAGTTCTTC.